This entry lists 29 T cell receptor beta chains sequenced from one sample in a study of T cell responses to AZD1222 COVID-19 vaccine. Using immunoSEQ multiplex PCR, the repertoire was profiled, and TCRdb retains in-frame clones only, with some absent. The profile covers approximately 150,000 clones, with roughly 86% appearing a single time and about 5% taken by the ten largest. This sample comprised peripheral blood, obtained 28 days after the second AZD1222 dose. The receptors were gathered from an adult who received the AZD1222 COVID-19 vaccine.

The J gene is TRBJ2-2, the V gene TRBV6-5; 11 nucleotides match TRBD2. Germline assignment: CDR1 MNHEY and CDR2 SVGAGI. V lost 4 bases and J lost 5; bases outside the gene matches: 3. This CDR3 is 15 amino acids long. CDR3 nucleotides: TGTGCCAGCAGTTGGCTAGCGGGAGGAACCGGGGAGCTGTTTTTT. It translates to CASSWLAGGTGELFF.

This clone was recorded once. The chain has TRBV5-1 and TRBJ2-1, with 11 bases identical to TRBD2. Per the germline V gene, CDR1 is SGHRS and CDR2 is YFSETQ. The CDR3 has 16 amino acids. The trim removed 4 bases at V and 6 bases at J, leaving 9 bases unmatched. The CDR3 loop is CASSPQASGRTNEQFF. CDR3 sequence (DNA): TGCGCCAGCAGCCCTCAGGCTAGCGGGAGGACCAATGAGCAGTTCTTC.

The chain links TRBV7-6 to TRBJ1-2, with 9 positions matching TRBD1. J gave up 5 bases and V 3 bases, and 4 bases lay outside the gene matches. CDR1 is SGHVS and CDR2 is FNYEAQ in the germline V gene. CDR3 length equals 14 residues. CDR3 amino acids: CASSFQGQGYGYTF. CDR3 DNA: TGTGCCAGCAGCTTCCAGGGACAGGGTTATGGCTACACCTTC.

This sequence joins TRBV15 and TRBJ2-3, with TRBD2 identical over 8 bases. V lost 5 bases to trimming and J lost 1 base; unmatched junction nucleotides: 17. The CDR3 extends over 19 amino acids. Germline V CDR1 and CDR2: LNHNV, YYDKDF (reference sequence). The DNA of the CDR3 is TGTGCCACCAGCGGCCCGCTAGCGGGTCCCCGAACCCGCACAGATACGCAGTATTTT. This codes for CATSGPLAGPRTRTDTQYF.

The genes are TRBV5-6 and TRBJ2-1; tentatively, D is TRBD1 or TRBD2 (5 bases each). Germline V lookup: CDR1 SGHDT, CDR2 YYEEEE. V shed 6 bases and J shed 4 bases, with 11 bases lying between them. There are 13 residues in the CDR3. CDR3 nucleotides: TGTGCCAGCATAGACAGCGGATACAATGAGCAGTTCTTC. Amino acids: CASIDSGYNEQFF.

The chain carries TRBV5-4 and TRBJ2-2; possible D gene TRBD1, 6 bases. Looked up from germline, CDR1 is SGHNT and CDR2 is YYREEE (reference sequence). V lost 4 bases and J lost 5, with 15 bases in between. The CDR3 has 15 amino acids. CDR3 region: CASSPSRQETGELFF. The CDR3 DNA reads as TGTGCCAGCAGCCCCTCGAGACAGGAAACCGGGGAGCTGTTTTTT.

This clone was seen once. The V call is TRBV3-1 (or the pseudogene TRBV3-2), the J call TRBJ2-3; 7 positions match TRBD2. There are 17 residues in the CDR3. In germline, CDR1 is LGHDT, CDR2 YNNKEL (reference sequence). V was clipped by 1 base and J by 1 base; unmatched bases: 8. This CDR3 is CASSQGRGGRGTDTQYF. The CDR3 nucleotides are TGTGCCAGCAGCCAAGGCCGGGGAGGGCGTGGCACAGATACGCAGTATTTT.

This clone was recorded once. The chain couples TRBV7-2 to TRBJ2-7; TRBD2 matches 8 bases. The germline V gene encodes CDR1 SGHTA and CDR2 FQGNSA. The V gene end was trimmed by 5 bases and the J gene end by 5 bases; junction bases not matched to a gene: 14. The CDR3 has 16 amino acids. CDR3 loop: CASSISGGLASHEQYF. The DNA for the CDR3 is TGTGCCAGCAGCATATCCGGTGGACTAGCTTCCCACGAGCAGTACTTC.

The CDR3 region is CASSYASGSSADTQYF. Here the CDR3 DNA reads TGTGCCAGCAGTTATGCTAGCGGGAGTAGTGCAGATACGCAGTATTTT. The chain combines TRBV6-2 or TRBV6-3 with TRBJ2-3; 10 bases map to TRBD2. The CDR3 runs to 16 residues. Losses at the gene ends were 3 bases for V and 4 bases for J; bases not matched to a gene: 7. Germline CDR1 and CDR2: MNHEY and SVGEGT.

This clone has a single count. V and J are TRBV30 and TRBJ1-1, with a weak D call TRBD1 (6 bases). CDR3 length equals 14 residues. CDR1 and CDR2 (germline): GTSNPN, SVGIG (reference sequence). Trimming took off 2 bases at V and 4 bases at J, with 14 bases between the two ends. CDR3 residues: CAWSSGGQGTEAFF. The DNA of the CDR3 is TGTGCCTGGAGTTCCGGGGGGCAGGGCACTGAAGCTTTCTTT.

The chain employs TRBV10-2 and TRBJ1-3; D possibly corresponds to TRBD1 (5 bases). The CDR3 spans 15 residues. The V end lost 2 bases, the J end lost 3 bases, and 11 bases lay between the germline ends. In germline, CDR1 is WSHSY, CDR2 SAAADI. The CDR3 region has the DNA TGCGCCAGCAGTGAGAACGAGGGGAGTGGAAACACCATATATTTT. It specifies CASSENEGSGNTIYF.

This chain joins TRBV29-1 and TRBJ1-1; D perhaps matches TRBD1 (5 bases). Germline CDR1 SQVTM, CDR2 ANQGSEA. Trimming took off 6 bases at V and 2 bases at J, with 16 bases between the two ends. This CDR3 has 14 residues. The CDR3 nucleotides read TGCAGCGTCTCTGGGACCCTTTTTAACACTGAAGCTTTCTTT. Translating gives CSVSGTLFNTEAFF.

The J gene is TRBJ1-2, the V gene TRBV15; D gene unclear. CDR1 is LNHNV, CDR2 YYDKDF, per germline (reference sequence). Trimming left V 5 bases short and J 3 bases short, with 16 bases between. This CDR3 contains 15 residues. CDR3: CATSQEKGIYYGYTF. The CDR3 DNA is TGTGCCACCAGCCAGGAGAAGGGAATATACTATGGCTACACCTTC.

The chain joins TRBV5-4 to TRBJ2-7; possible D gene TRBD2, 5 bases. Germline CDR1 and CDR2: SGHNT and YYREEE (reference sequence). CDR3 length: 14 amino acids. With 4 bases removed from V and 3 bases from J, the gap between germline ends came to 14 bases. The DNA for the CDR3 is TGTGCCAGCAGCAACGGACTCCTCATCTACGAGCAGTACTTC. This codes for CASSNGLLIYEQYF. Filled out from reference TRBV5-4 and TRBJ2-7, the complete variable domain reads ETGVTQSPTHLIKTRGQQVTLRCSSQSGHNTVSWYQQALGQGPQFIFQYYREEENGRGNFPPRFSGLQFPNYSSELNVNALELDDSALYLCASSNGLLIYEQYFGPGTRLTVT.

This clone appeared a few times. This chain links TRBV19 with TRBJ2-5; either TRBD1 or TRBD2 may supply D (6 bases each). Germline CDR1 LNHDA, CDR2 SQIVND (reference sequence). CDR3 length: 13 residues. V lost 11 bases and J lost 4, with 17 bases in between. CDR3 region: CASRPGAGETQYF. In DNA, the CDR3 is TGTGCCTCCCGCCCGGGGGCCGGAGAGACCCAGTACTTC.

The CDR3 DNA sequence: TGTGCCAGCAGTCGCGTCCCGGGACAGGGGCAAGGGCAGTTCTTC. Residues: CASSRVPGQGQGQFF. The rearrangement uses TRBV6-5 and TRBJ2-1; 10 nucleotides line up with TRBD1. The V segment lost 5 bases and the J segment 12 bases; nucleotides outside the gene matches: 13. This CDR3 comprises 15 residues. Germline CDR1 is MNHEY and CDR2 is SVGAGI.

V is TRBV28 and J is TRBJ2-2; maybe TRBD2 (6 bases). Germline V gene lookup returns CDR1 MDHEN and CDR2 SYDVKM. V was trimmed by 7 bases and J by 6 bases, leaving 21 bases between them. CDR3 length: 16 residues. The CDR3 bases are TGTGCCAGCAACGCCGCATGGGGGGAGGTGGCCGGGGAGCTGTTTTTT. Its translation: CASNAAWGEVAGELFF.

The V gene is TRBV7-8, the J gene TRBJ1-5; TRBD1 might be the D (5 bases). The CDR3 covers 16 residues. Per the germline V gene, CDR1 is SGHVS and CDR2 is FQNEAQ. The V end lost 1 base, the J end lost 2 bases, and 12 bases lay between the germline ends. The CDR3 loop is CASSLEFGAGNQPQHF. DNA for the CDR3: TGTGCCAGCAGCTTAGAATTTGGGGCAGGCAATCAGCCCCAGCATTTT.

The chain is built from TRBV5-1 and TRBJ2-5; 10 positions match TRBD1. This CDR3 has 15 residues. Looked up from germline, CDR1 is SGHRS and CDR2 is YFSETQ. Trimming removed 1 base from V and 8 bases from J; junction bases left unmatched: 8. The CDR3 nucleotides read TGCGCCAGCAGCTTGTGGGACAGGGGCCCAGAAACCCAGTACTTC. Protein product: CASSLWDRGPETQYF.

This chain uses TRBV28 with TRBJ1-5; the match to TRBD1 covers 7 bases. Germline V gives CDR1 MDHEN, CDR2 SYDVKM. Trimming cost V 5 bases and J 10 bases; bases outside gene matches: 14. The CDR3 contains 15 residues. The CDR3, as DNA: TGTGCCAGCAGTAGCCCGACAGGGCCCTCAGTACCCCAGCATTTT. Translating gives CASSSPTGPSVPQHF. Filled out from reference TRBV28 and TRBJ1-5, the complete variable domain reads DVKVTQSSRYLVKRTGEKVFLECVQDMDHENMFWYRQDPGLGLRLIYFSYDVKMKEKGDIPEGYSVSREKKERFSLILESASTNQTSMYLCASSSPTGPSVPQHFGDGTRLSIL.

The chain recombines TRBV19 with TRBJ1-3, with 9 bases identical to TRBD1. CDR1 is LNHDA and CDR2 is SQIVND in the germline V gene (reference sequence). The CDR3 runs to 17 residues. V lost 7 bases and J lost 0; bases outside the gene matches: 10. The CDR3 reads CASNEQGASSSGNTIYF. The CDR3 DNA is TGTGCCAGTAACGAACAGGGGGCTAGTAGCTCTGGAAACACCATATATTTT.

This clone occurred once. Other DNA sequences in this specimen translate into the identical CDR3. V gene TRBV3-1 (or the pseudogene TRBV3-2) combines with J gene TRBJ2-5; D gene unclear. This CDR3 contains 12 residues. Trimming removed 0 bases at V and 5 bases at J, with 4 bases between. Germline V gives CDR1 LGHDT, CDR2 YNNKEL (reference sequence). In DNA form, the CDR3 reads TGTGCCAGCAGCCAAGATTCGGAGACCCAGTACTTC. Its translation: CASSQDSETQYF.

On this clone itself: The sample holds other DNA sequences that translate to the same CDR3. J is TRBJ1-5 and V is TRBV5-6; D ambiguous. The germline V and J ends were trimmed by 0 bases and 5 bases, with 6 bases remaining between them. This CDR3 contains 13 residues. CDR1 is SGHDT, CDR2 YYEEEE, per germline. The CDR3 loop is CASSLGGDQPQHF. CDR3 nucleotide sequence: TGTGCCAGCAGCTTGGGCGGCGATCAGCCCCAGCATTTT.

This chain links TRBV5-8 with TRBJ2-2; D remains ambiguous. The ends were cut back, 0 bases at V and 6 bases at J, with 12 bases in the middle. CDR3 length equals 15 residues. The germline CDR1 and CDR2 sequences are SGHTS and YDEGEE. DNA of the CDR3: TGTGCCAGCAGCTTGGATGGCAGTAGGGCCGGGGAGCTGTTTTTT. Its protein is CASSLDGSRAGELFF.

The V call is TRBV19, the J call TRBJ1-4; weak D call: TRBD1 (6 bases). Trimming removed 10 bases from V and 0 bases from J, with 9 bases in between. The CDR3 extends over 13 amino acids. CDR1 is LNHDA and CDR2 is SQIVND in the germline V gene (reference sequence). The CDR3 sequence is CATEGATNEKLFF. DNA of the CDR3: TGTGCCACCGAGGGGGCAACTAATGAAAAACTGTTTTTT.

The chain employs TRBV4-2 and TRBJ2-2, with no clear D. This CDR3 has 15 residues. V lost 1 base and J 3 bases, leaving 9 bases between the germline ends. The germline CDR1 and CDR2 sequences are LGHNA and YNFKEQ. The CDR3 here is CASSQGVSDTGELFF. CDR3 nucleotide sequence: TGTGCCAGCAGCCAAGGGGTAAGCGACACCGGGGAGCTGTTTTTT.

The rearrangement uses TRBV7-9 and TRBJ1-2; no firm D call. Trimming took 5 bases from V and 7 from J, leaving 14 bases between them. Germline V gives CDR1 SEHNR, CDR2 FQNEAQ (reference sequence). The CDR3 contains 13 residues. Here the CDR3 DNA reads TGTGCCAGCAGCCCCCCCGTTGTGGTTGGCTACACCTTC. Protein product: CASSPPVVVGYTF.

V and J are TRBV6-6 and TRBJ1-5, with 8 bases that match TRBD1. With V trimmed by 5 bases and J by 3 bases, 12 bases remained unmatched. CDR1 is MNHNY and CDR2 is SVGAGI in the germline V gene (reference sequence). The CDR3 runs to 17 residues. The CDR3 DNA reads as TGTGCCAGCAGTCATGGACAGGGCTCTTCTGTCAATCAGCCCCAGCATTTT. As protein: CASSHGQGSSVNQPQHF.

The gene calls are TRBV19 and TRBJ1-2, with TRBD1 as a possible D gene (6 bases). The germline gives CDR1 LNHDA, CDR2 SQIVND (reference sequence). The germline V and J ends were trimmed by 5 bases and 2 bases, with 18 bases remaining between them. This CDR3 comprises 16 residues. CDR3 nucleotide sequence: TGTGCCAGTAGTTCCCGGCAGGGGCTGTCGAACTATGGCTACACCTTC. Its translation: CASSSRQGLSNYGYTF.